Below are 21 T cell receptor beta chains sequenced from a single sample in a study of cytomegalovirus exposure and HLA in healthy donors. The study ran its PCR with 60 Vbeta and 13 Jbeta primers. The repertoire was sequenced with immunoSEQ multiplex PCR; TCRdb's copy has only in-frame clones and lacks some. Among 140,000 to 150,000 clones listed, approximately 73% were seen once. The source material was PBMCs. The origin of the receptors is a woman younger than 35 in good health and CMV-seronegative.

V and J are TRBV18 and TRBJ1-2, with 8 bases lining up with TRBD1. The CDR3 extends over 16 amino acids. The V gene end was trimmed by 2 bases and the J gene end by 4 bases; junction bases not matched to a gene: 9. Germline CDR1 and CDR2: KGHSH and LQKENI. The CDR3 protein is CASSPAVGQGPYGYTF. CDR3 DNA: TGTGCCAGCTCACCAGCGGTCGGACAGGGACCCTATGGCTACACCTTC.

The chain employs TRBV11-2 and TRBJ2-2; tentative D call: TRBD2 (7 bases). Germline CDR1 is SGHAT and CDR2 is FQNNGV. The V gene lost 5 bases and the J gene lost 8 bases, with 24 bases spanning the gap. This CDR3 is 17 amino acids long. The CDR3 DNA follows: TGTGCCAGCAGCATAATACCCGGGACACTAGCGACAGGGGAGCTGTTTTTT. It specifies CASSIIPGTLATGELFF.

The chain has TRBV23-1 and TRBJ2-2; possibly TRBD1 for D (6 bases). TRBV23-1 is an ORF, with its function uncertain. The CDR3 has 17 residues. Trimming removed 2 bases at V and 2 bases at J, with 15 bases between. As DNA, the CDR3 is TGCGCCAGCAGTCAACCCCCCAGGGGTGAAAACACCGGGGAGCTGTTTTTT. Amino acid sequence: CASSQPPRGENTGELFF.

J is TRBJ2-1 and V is TRBV5-4; 7 positions agree with TRBD2. This CDR3 is built from 16 residues. Germline V CDR1 and CDR2: SGHNT, YYREEE (reference sequence). J was trimmed by 8 bases and V by 6 bases; bases with no gene match: 17. In DNA form, the CDR3 reads TGTGCCAGCAACTATGTTGGCCGCGGGAGACCCTATGAGCAGTTCTTC. Amino acids: CASNYVGRGRPYEQFF.

This chain links TRBV6-6 with TRBJ2-3, with 9 bases that match TRBD1. CDR3 length equals 14 residues. Per the germline V gene, CDR1 is MNHNY and CDR2 is SVGAGI (reference sequence). With 6 bases clipped from V and 1 base from J, the junction kept 2 bases outside the gene matches. The CDR3 is CASSRTGGTDTQYF. The CDR3 coding sequence is TGTGCCAGCAGCAGGACAGGGGGCACAGATACGCAGTATTTT.

The chain is built from TRBV27 and TRBJ1-1, with D unresolved. V lost 3 bases and J lost 3, with 8 bases in between. This CDR3 contains 13 residues. The V gene's germline CDR1 is MNHEY and CDR2 SMNVEV (reference sequence). The DNA for the CDR3 is TGTGCCAGCAGTTTCAAAACGGACACTGAAGCTTTCTTT. Translated: CASSFKTDTEAFF.

This chain uses TRBV4-1 with TRBJ1-1; tentatively, D is TRBD1 (5 bases). The CDR3 length is 14 residues. Trimming left V 1 base short and J 6 bases short, with 12 bases between. CDR1 and CDR2 from the germline V gene are MGHRA and YSYEKL. The CDR3 nucleotides read TGCGCCAGCAGCCAAGGGGGGGGGATGGCTGAAGCTTTCTTT. Translated, it gives CASSQGGGMAEAFF.

The genes are TRBV2 and TRBJ2-2, with a weak D call TRBD2 (6 bases). This CDR3 spans 15 amino acids. Trimming cost V 4 bases and J 1 base, with 10 bases left between them. Germline values: CDR1 SNHLY, CDR2 FYNNEI. CDR3: CASSVEGMNTGELFF. CDR3 nucleotides: TGTGCCAGCAGTGTGGAGGGAATGAACACCGGGGAGCTGTTTTTT.

V is TRBV2 and J is TRBJ1-1; the D is unclear. The CDR3 loop spans 12 amino acids. Germline V gives CDR1 SNHLY, CDR2 FYNNEI. With 7 bases removed from V and 5 bases from J, the gap between germline ends came to 11 bases. The chain's CDR3 is CASNPVRTEAFF. The CDR3 coding sequence is TGTGCCAGCAATCCAGTGAGGACTGAAGCTTTCTTT.

CDR3 in DNA: TGCAGTGCTGACCCAGGGTTTGGCTACACCTTC. Residues: CSADPGFGYTF. The chain is built from TRBV20-1 and TRBJ1-2; D possibly corresponds to TRBD1 (5 bases). From germline, CDR1 is DFQATT and CDR2 SNEGSKA (reference sequence). The length of the CDR3 is 11 residues. Deletions cut 5 bases from V and 7 bases from J, with 11 bases between.

V usage is TRBV6-1 and J usage is TRBJ1-4; no reliable D call. Germline lookup yields CDR1 MNHNS and CDR2 SASEGT. V was pared by 1 base and J by 3 bases, with 6 bases between. CDR3 length: 14 amino acids. The CDR3 sequence is CASSEGGANEKLFF. The CDR3, as DNA: TGTGCCAGCAGTGAAGGTGGAGCTAATGAAAAACTGTTTTTT.

The chain is built from TRBV6-1 and TRBJ2-7; TRBD2 agrees at 7 bases. In germline, CDR1 is MNHNS, CDR2 SASEGT. The CDR3 consists of 15 residues. Unmatched junction bases numbered 3, after V lost 1 base and J lost 0 bases. The CDR3: CASSEGTSASYEQYV. The CDR3 DNA is TGTGCCAGCAGTGAAGGAACTAGCGCCTCCTACGAGCAGTACGTC.

V and J are TRBV21-1 and TRBJ1-2; whether TRBD1, the table's D call, matches the DNA was not checked. TRBV21-1 is shown as a pseudogene. The CDR3 spans 16 residues. The CDR3 here is CASSFRKDRESYGYTF. CDR3 bases: TGTGCCAGCAGCTTCCGAAAGGACAGGGAGAGCTATGGCTACACCTTC.

The V and J genes are TRBV11-2 and TRBJ2-7, with 10 bases lining up with TRBD2. The germline V gene has CDR1 SGHAT and CDR2 FQNNGV. The CDR3 totals 16 residues. J lost 3 bases, V lost 1 base, and 6 bases had no gene match. The CDR3 bases are TGTGCCAGCAGCTTAGTGCGGCCTAGCGGGGGCTACGAGCAGTACTTC. Its translation: CASSLVRPSGGYEQYF.

The CDR3 DNA sequence: TGTGCCAGCAGAGCAACAGGGTACAACTATGGCTACACCTTC. Amino acids: CASRATGYNYGYTF. V usage is TRBV2 and J usage is TRBJ1-2; possibly TRBD1 for D (6 bases). The CDR3 is made up of 14 amino acids. V was shortened by 6 bases and J by 2 bases, with 13 bases between the two germline ends. Germline lookup yields CDR1 SNHLY and CDR2 FYNNEI.

V is TRBV4-3 and J is TRBJ1-2; D ambiguous. V lost 0 bases, J lost 0 bases, and 11 bases lay in between. The V gene's germline CDR1 is LGHNA and CDR2 YSLEER. The CDR3 contains 16 residues. CDR3 sequence (DNA): TGCGCCAGCAGCCAAGACTCGACGGGAGCTAACTATGGCTACACCTTC. This codes for CASSQDSTGANYGYTF.

The genes are TRBV2 and TRBJ1-1, with no clear D. Germline loops: CDR1 SNHLY, CDR2 FYNNEI. This CDR3 contains 11 residues. V was cut by 5 bases and J by 7 bases, with 8 bases left in between. DNA for the CDR3: TGTGCCAGCAGTTTGAACGGTGAAGCTTTCTTT. Translating gives CASSLNGEAFF.

The chain carries TRBV6-1 and TRBJ1-2, with a weak D call TRBD1 (5 bases). The CDR3 has 13 residues. Germline CDR1 is MNHNS and CDR2 is SASEGT. V lost 5 bases and J 2 bases, leaving 9 bases between the germline ends. The CDR3 sequence: CASSKDTNYGYTF. The CDR3 nucleotides read TGTGCCAGCAGTAAGGACACAAACTATGGCTACACCTTC.

The chain couples TRBV27 to TRBJ1-2; 8 bases fit TRBD1. CDR3 length: 13 residues. With 4 bases clipped from V and 6 bases from J, the junction kept 4 bases outside the gene matches. Germline lookup yields CDR1 MNHEY and CDR2 SMNVEV (reference sequence). CDR3 in amino acids: CASSSDRGHGYTF. The CDR3 DNA sequence: TGTGCCAGCAGTTCCGACAGGGGTCATGGCTACACCTTC.

This sequence joins TRBV7-9 and TRBJ2-7; D possibly corresponds to TRBD2 (6 bases). CDR1 SEHNR and CDR2 FQNEAQ come from the germline V gene (reference sequence). There are 13 residues in the CDR3. The germline V and J ends were trimmed by 3 bases and 5 bases, with 11 bases remaining between them. The CDR3 is CASSFGGGDEQYV. The CDR3 DNA follows: TGTGCCAGCAGCTTTGGCGGCGGGGACGAGCAGTACGTC.

V usage is TRBV6-5 and J usage is TRBJ1-1, with D uncertain. The CDR3 extends over 15 amino acids. V lost 0 bases, J lost 0 bases, and 8 bases lay in between. From germline, CDR1 is MNHEY and CDR2 SVGAGI. CDR3 coding DNA: TGTGCCAGCAGTTACTCGGCCAGGATGAACACTGAAGCTTTCTTT. Its protein is CASSYSARMNTEAFF.